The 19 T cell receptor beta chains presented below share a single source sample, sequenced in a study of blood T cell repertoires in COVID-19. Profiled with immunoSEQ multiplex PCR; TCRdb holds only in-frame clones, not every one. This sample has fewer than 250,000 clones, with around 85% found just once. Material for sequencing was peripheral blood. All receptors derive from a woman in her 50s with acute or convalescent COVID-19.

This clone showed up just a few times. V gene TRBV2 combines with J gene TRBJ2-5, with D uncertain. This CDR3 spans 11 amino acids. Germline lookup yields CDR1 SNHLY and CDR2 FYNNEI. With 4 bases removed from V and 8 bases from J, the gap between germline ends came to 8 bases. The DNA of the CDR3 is TGTGCCAGCAGTGTAGGCGGAACCCAGTACTTC. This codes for CASSVGGTQYF.

CDR3 nucleotide sequence: TGCGCCAGCAGCCAAGGCACCTCTAGCGGCCAAGAGACCCAGTACTTC. It translates to CASSQGTSSGQETQYF. This chain uses TRBV4-1 with TRBJ2-5; 7 positions match TRBD2. CDR1 MGHRA and CDR2 YSYEKL come from the germline V gene. The CDR3 consists of 16 residues. Losses at the gene ends were 1 base for V and 1 base for J; bases not matched to a gene: 6.

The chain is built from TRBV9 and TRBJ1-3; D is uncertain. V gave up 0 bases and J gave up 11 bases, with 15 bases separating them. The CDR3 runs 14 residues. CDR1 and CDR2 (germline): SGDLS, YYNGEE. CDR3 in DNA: TGTGCCAGCAGCGTAGGACTTTTTACCGCGGCCATATATTTT. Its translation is CASSVGLFTAAIYF.

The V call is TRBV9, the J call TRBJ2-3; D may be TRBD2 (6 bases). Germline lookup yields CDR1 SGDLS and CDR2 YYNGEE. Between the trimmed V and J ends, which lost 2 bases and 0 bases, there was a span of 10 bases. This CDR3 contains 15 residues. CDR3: CASSVTGTSTDTQYF. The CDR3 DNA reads TGTGCCAGCAGCGTCACCGGGACTAGCACAGATACGCAGTATTTT. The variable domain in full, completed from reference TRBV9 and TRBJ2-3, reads DSGVTQTPKHLITATGQRVTLRCSPRSGDLSVYWYQQSLDQGLQFLIQYYNGEERAKGNILERFSAQQFPDLHSELNLSSLELGDSALYFCASSVTGTSTDTQYFGPGTRLTVL.

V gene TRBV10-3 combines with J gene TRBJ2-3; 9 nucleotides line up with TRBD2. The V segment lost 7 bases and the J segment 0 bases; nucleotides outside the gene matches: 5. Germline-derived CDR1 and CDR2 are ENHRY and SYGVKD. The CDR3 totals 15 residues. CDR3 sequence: CAINPSGKSTDTQYF. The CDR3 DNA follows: TGTGCCATCAATCCTAGCGGGAAAAGCACAGATACGCAGTATTTT.

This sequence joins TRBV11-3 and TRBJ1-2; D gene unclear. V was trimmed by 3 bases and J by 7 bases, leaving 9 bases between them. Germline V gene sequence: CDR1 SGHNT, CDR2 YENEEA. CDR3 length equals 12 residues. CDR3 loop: CASSLGESGYTF. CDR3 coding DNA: TGTGCCAGCAGCTTGGGAGAAAGTGGCTACACCTTC.

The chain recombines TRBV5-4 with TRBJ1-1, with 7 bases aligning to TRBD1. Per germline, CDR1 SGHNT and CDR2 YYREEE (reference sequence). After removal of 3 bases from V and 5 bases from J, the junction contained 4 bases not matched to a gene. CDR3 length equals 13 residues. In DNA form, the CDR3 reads TGTGCCAGCAGCTCACAGGGGATAACTGAAGCTTTCTTT. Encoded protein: CASSSQGITEAFF.

The CDR3 region has the DNA TGCGCCAGCAGCCACCTCCGGGACAAGTCGGTCAATGAGCAGTTCTTC. Its translation is CASSHLRDKSVNEQFF. The genes are TRBV4-1 and TRBJ2-1; TRBD1 is a possible D gene (6 bases). The V end lost 3 bases, the J end lost 6 bases, and 18 bases lay between the germline ends. The CDR3 spans 16 residues. Per germline, CDR1 MGHRA and CDR2 YSYEKL.

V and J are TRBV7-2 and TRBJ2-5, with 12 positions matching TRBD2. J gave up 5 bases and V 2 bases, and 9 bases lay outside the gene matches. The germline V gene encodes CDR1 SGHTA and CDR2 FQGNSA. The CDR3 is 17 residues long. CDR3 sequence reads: CASSLITLAGGQETQYF. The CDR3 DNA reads TGTGCCAGCAGCTTAATAACCCTAGCGGGGGGGCAGGAGACCCAGTACTTC. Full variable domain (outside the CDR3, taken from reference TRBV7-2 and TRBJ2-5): GAGVSQSPSNKVTEKGKDVELRCDPISGHTALYWYRQSLGQGLEFLIYFQGNSAPDKSGLPSDRFSAERTGGSVSTLTIQRTQQEDSAVYLCASSLITLAGGQETQYFGPGTRLLVL.

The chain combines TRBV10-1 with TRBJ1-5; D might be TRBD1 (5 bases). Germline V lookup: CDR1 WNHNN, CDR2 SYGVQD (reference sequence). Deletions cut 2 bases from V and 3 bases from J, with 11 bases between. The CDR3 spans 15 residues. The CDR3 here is CASSEPDRFNQPQHF. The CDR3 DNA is TGCGCCAGCAGTGAGCCAGACAGATTCAATCAGCCCCAGCATTTT.

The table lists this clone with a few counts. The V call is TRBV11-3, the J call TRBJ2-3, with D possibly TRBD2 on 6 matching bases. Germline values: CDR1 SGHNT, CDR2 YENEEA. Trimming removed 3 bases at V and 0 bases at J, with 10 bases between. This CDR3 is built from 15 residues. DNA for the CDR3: TGTGCCAGCAGCTTCCGTGGGGGGAGCACAGATACGCAGTATTTT. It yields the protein CASSFRGGSTDTQYF.

CDR3 in amino acids: CASSGWTGGTEAFF. CDR3 DNA sequence: TGTGCCAGCAGTGGATGGACAGGGGGGACTGAAGCTTTCTTT. The chain recombines TRBV2 with TRBJ1-1, with TRBD1 matching 10 bases. The CDR3 loop spans 14 amino acids. Germline CDR1 is SNHLY and CDR2 is FYNNEI. The trim removed 4 bases at V and 5 bases at J, leaving 4 bases unmatched.

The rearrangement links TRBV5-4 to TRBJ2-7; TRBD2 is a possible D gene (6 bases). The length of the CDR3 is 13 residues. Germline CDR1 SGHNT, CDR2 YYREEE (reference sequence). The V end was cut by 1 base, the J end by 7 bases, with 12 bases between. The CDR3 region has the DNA TGTGCCAGCAGCTTGCCTAGCGAGGGGGAGCAGTACTTC. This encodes CASSLPSEGEQYF.

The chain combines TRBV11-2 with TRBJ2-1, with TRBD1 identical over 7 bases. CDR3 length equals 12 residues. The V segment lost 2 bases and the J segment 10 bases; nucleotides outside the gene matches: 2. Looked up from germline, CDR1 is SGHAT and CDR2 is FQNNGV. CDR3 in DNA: TGTGCCAGCAGCTTATGGACAGGCGAGCAGTTCTTC. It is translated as CASSLWTGEQFF.

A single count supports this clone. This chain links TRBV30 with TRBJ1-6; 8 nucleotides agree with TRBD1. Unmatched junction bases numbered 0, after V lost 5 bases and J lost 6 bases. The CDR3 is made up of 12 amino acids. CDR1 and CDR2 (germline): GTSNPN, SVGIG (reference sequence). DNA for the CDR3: TGTGCCTGGGACAGGGGTAATTCACCCCTCCACTTT. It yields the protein CAWDRGNSPLHF.

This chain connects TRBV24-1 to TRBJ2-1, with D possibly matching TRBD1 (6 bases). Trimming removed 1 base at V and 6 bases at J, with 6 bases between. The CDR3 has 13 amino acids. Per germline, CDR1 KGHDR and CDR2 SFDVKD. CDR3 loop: CATSDFRGNEQFF. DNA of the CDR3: TGTGCCACCAGTGATTTCAGGGGCAATGAGCAGTTCTTC.

CDR3 DNA sequence: TGTGCCTGGAGTGTACAGGAGGGCTACACCTTC. Protein: CAWSVQEGYTF. V is TRBV30 and J is TRBJ1-2, with D perhaps matching TRBD1 (5 bases). V was cut by 0 bases and J by 8 bases, with 7 bases left in between. In germline, CDR1 is GTSNPN, CDR2 SVGIG (reference sequence). The CDR3 length is 11 residues.

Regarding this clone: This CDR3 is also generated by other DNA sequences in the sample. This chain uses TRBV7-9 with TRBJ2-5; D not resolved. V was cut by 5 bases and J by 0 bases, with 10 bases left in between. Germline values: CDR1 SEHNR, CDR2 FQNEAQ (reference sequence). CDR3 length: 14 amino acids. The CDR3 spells CASSPYRDQETQYF. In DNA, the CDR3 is TGTGCCAGCAGCCCCTACCGGGACCAAGAGACCCAGTACTTC.

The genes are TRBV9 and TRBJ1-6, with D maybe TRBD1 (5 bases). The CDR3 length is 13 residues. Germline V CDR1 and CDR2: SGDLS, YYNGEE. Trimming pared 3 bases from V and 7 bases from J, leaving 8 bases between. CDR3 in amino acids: CASSGDRNSPLHF. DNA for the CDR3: TGTGCCAGCAGCGGAGACAGAAATTCACCCCTCCACTTT.